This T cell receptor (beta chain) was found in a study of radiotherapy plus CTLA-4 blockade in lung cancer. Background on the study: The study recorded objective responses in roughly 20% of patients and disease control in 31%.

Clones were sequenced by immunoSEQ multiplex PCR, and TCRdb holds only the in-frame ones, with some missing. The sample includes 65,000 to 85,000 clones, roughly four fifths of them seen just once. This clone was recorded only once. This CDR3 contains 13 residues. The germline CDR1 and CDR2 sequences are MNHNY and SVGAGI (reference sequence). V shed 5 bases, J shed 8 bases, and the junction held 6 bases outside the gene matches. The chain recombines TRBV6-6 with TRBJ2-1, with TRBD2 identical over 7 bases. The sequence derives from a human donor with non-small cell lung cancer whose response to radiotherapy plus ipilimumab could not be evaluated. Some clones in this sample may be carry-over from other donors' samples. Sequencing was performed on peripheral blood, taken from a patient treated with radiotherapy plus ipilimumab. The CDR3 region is CASSRGVKDEQFF. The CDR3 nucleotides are TGTGCCAGCAGTCGGGGGGTTAAGGATGAGCAGTTCTTC.